This T cell receptor beta chain comes out of a study of blood T cells in healthy people across ages. Findings and limits, study-wide: Higher diversity and more naive CD4+ cells were features of long-lived donors, compared to aged donors. Significant beta diversity loss was already apparent by age approximately 36, declining roughly linearly.

Note on this clonotype: The antigen remains undetermined.

Primed by a sample-barcoded 5' primer and a J-beta primer mix, a second PCR proceeded for roughly 6 to 12 cycles. TCRdb re-derived calls from the 5' RACE reads in MiXCR, one entry per CDR3 protein. The sample includes about 780,000 distinct CDR3 sequences, around two thirds of them seen just once. The CDR3 length is 16 residues. The V and J ends lost 2 bases and 4 bases, in that order; junction bases with no gene match: 7. Germline lookup yields CDR1 ENHRY and CDR2 SYGVKD. This TCR came from a man younger than 40 in good health. The sequenced sample was blood. This chain connects TRBV10-3 to TRBJ2-3; 9 bases map to TRBD1. The CDR3 bases are TGTGCCATCAGTGAGGGACAGGGGAAGGGGCCAGATACGCAGTATTTT. Translation gives CAISEGQGKGPDTQYF.